Each of the 31 T cell receptor beta chains below was sequenced from the same sample in a study of blood T cells in healthy people across ages. Together with a sample-barcoded 5' primer, a J-beta primer mix was included in a second PCR lasting about 6 to 11 cycles. Using its own MiXCR run on the 5' RACE reads, TCRdb lists one record per CDR3 protein. The sample yields 1,100,000 or so distinct CDR3 sequences, around 43% seen once. The sample comprised blood. All receptors come from a woman aged 55-69 years in good health.

The chain recombines TRBV27 with TRBJ2-6; D ambiguous. The V gene lost 5 bases and the J gene lost 0 bases, with 8 bases spanning the gap. The V gene's germline CDR1 is MNHEY and CDR2 SMNVEV (reference sequence). CDR3 size: 15 residues. CDR3 sequence reads: CASSPGISGANVLTF. CDR3 coding DNA: TGTGCCAGCAGTCCAGGAATCTCTGGGGCCAACGTCCTGACTTTC.

The chain couples TRBV20-1 to TRBJ2-4; 10 positions match TRBD1. This CDR3 is 17 amino acids long. V shed 0 bases and J 3 bases; nucleotides not matched to a gene: 8. CDR1 is DFQATT and CDR2 is SNEGSKA in the germline V gene (reference sequence). The CDR3 sequence: CSARDTTGGLGKNIQYF. CDR3 bases: TGCAGTGCTAGAGACACGACAGGGGGCCTTGGCAAAAACATTCAGTACTTC.

The chain has TRBV4-1 and TRBJ1-1; no reliable D call. This CDR3 has 14 amino acids. V lost 3 bases and J lost 7, with 15 bases in between. Germline CDR1 and CDR2: MGHRA and YSYEKL. The CDR3 reads CASSQTRPVVEAFF. Written as DNA, the CDR3 is TGCGCCAGCAGCCAGACACGACCAGTTGTTGAAGCTTTCTTT.

The rearrangement joins TRBV6-6 to TRBJ2-3; no reliable D call. The V gene lost 6 bases and the J gene lost 1 base, with 14 bases spanning the gap. CDR1 MNHNY and CDR2 SVGAGI come from the germline V gene (reference sequence). The CDR3 runs 15 residues. The CDR3 DNA follows: TGTGCCAGCAGCGGGCAGGCGCTGGGCACAGATACGCAGTATTTT. Residues: CASSGQALGTDTQYF.

This clonotype was seen more than once but under ten times. The rearrangement uses TRBV20-1 and TRBJ2-5, with unresolved D. The CDR3 has 13 amino acids. V was shortened by 3 bases and J by 0 bases, with 8 bases between the two germline ends. CDR1 is DFQATT and CDR2 is SNEGSKA in the germline V gene (reference sequence). The chain's CDR3 is CSASVQNQETQYF. Here the CDR3 DNA reads TGCAGTGCTAGTGTGCAAAACCAAGAGACCCAGTACTTC.

This clonotype has a handful of counts. The chain joins TRBV10-3 to TRBJ2-3; the match to TRBD2 covers 12 bases. J was trimmed by 3 bases and V by 0 bases; bases with no gene match: 4. The germline V gene encodes CDR1 ENHRY and CDR2 SYGVKD. The CDR3 is made up of 17 amino acids. The CDR3 DNA sequence: TGTGCCATCAGTGAGTCCGGGACTAGCGGGCGAACAGATACGCAGTATTTT. It encodes CAISESGTSGRTDTQYF.

The chain couples TRBV20-1 to TRBJ1-3, with D perhaps TRBD1 (6 bases). The CDR3 loop spans 13 amino acids. In germline, CDR1 is DFQATT, CDR2 SNEGSKA (reference sequence). Trimming stripped 3 bases from V and 4 bases from J, with 10 bases between. CDR3 DNA: TGCAGTGCTAGCCCAGGGGTCGGAAACACCATATATTTT. Translation: CSASPGVGNTIYF.

The chain is built from TRBV10-3 and TRBJ2-3, with D unresolved. The ends were cut back, 6 bases at V and 0 bases at J, with 7 bases in the middle. This CDR3 contains 13 residues. The germline V gene encodes CDR1 ENHRY and CDR2 SYGVKD. The DNA for the CDR3 is TGTGCCATCAGGCAGGACAGCACAGATACGCAGTATTTT. Protein sequence: CAIRQDSTDTQYF.

The chain has TRBV10-3 and TRBJ2-1; possible D gene TRBD2, 5 bases. The CDR3 spans 15 residues. Trimming stripped 3 bases from V and 8 bases from J, with 17 bases between. The germline CDR1 and CDR2 sequences are ENHRY and SYGVKD. The CDR3 DNA sequence: TGTGCCATCAGTGACACTAGTTTCAATTCCGATGAGCAGTTCTTC. It translates to CAISDTSFNSDEQFF.

In this sample, this clonotype turned up a few times. The chain links TRBV4-1 to TRBJ2-7, with D perhaps matching TRBD2 (6 bases). Germline V lookup: CDR1 MGHRA, CDR2 YSYEKL. V dropped 1 base and J dropped 3 bases, with 10 bases sitting between them. This CDR3 is 14 amino acids long. DNA of the CDR3: TGCGCCAGCAGCCAAGTGTCTAGCGTCTACGAGCAGTACTTC. It specifies CASSQVSSVYEQYF.

V is TRBV6-5 and J is TRBJ2-7; tentative D call: TRBD2 (6 bases). V lost 2 bases and J 3 bases, leaving 17 bases between the germline ends. CDR1 and CDR2 (germline): MNHEY, SVGAGI. The CDR3 totals 16 residues. The CDR3 DNA reads TGTGCCAGCAGTTACGCGGGAACAGGAATCGTCTACGAGCAGTACTTC. This encodes CASSYAGTGIVYEQYF.

This clonotype has only a few counts. This chain connects TRBV7-3 to TRBJ2-3; D perhaps matches TRBD2 (6 bases). CDR1 is SGHTA and CDR2 is FQGTGA in the germline V gene. The CDR3 spans 15 residues. Trimming removed 6 bases from V and 2 bases from J, with 15 bases in between. The CDR3 spells CASRRAGGITDTQYF. CDR3 nucleotide sequence: TGTGCCAGCAGACGGGCGGGCGGGATCACAGATACGCAGTATTTT.

The chain employs TRBV9 and TRBJ2-5; 7 bases agree with TRBD1. The DNA end is more similar to TRBJ2-7, so the J call may be wrong. The CDR3 loop spans 15 amino acids. Germline assignment: CDR1 SGDLS and CDR2 YYNGEE. The CDR3 region has the DNA TGTGCCAGCAGCGTAGGCAACAGGGGCGGCGACGAGCAGTACTTC. Its translation is CASSVGNRGGDEQYF.

The CDR3 region is CASNLIGSDGYTF. The CDR3 nucleotides read TGTGCCAGCAACCTAATTGGCAGTGATGGCTACACCTTC. V and J are TRBV14 and TRBJ1-2, with D hard to call. This CDR3 is built from 13 residues. Per germline, CDR1 SGHDN and CDR2 FVKESK. Trimming removed 7 bases from V and 6 bases from J, with 15 bases in between.

This clonotype was counted many times. The chain links TRBV6-1 to TRBJ2-5; the match to TRBD1 covers 8 bases. Unmatched junction bases numbered 9, after V lost 2 bases and J lost 4 bases. From germline, CDR1 is MNHNS and CDR2 SASEGT. The CDR3 spans 16 residues. The DNA for the CDR3 is TGTGCCAGCAGTGAAAGCCGAAACAGGGGGGTAGAGACCCAGTACTTC. Protein product: CASSESRNRGVETQYF.

The gene calls are TRBV9 and TRBJ2-3; 12 bases fit TRBD2. Germline CDR1 reads SGDLS; CDR2 reads YYNGEE. J lost 0 bases, V lost 0 bases, and 8 bases had no gene match. The CDR3 covers 19 residues. Here the CDR3 reads CASSVDPSSGRASTDTQYF. CDR3 nucleotides: TGTGCCAGCAGCGTAGATCCCTCTAGCGGGAGGGCTAGCACAGATACGCAGTATTTT.

The table lists this clonotype with a few counts. This rearrangement joins TRBV20-1 to TRBJ1-6; weak D call: TRBD1 (6 bases). CDR1 is DFQATT, CDR2 SNEGSKA, per germline (reference sequence). The CDR3 has 16 residues. Trimming shortened V by 3 bases and J by 6 bases, and 18 bases separated the two germline ends. The CDR3 loop is CSARAETGPSNSPLHF. The CDR3 DNA follows: TGCAGTGCTAGGGCAGAGACAGGTCCCTCTAATTCACCCCTCCACTTT.

V gene TRBV11-2 combines with J gene TRBJ2-7, with TRBD2 matching 10 bases. The J segment lost 3 bases and the V segment lost 4 bases, leaving 12 bases of the junction unmatched. The CDR3 length is 17 residues. Germline V gene sequence: CDR1 SGHAT, CDR2 FQNNGV. The DNA of the CDR3 is TGTGCCAGCAGCTCCATTAGAACTAGCGGGACTCTCTACGAGCAGTACTTC. Residues: CASSSIRTSGTLYEQYF.

This clonotype was found a few times. V usage is TRBV6-6 and J usage is TRBJ2-7, with D possibly matching TRBD1 (6 bases). V lost 9 bases and J lost 0, with 15 bases in between. The CDR3 contains 14 residues. Germline assignment: CDR1 MNHNY and CDR2 SVGAGI (reference sequence). This CDR3 is CASKTGLSSYEQYF. For the CDR3, the DNA is TGTGCCAGTAAAACAGGGCTAAGCTCCTACGAGCAGTACTTC.

The chain links TRBV5-1 to TRBJ2-7; 10 bases are shared with TRBD1. V trimming: 4 bases; J trimming: 7 bases; junction bases outside the gene matches: 17. Per germline, CDR1 SGHRS and CDR2 YFSETQ. The CDR3 runs 17 residues. The CDR3 protein is CASSRPTGTGEYNEQYF. DNA for the CDR3: TGCGCCAGCAGCCGCCCAACCGGGACAGGGGAATACAATGAGCAGTACTTC.

The chain is built from TRBV25-1 and TRBJ2-5; possibly TRBD2 for D (5 bases). V was trimmed by 2 bases and J by 11 bases, leaving 15 bases between them. The germline V gene has CDR1 MGHDK and CDR2 SYGVNS. CDR3 length: 13 amino acids. The CDR3 DNA sequence: TGTGCCAGCAGTGAACTGGCTGCGGGTGAGCAGTACTTC. It is translated as CASSELAAGEQYF.

The CDR3 region has the DNA TGTGCCAGCAGTCAGGCTAGCGGGAGCCCTTTAGGCAATGAGCAGTTCTTC. Amino acid sequence: CASSQASGSPLGNEQFF. The chain has TRBV6-2 or TRBV6-3 and TRBJ2-1, with 10 bases aligning to TRBD2. V shed 5 bases and J 6 bases; nucleotides not matched to a gene: 13. Germline assignment: CDR1 MNHEY and CDR2 SVGEGT. There are 17 residues in the CDR3.

The V and J genes are TRBV18 and TRBJ2-3, with TRBD1 identical over 11 bases. Germline lookup yields CDR1 KGHSH and CDR2 LQKENI. CDR3 size: 16 residues. J lost 1 base, V lost 4 bases, and 4 bases had no gene match. The CDR3 protein is CASSLGQGARTDTQYF. In nucleotides, the CDR3 is TGTGCCAGCTCACTCGGACAGGGGGCCCGCACAGATACGCAGTATTTT.

About this clonotype itself: Mismatch with germline at one junction end may stem from a read error. The V call is TRBV27, the J call TRBJ1-2; maybe TRBD1 (6 bases). Germline CDR1 is MNHEY and CDR2 is SMNVEV (reference sequence). This CDR3 comprises 13 residues. CDR3 coding DNA: TGTGCCAGCAGCCCCGGACAGCTCTATGGCCACACCTTC. Translating gives CASSPGQLYGHTF.

This chain links TRBV20-1 with TRBJ2-3; 9 bases are a match to TRBD2. This CDR3 is built from 13 residues. Germline V gives CDR1 DFQATT, CDR2 SNEGSKA (reference sequence). The junction had 2 bases not matched to a gene; V was cut back by 3 bases and J by 4 bases. DNA for the CDR3: TGCAGTGCTAGCGGCGGGAGGGCAGATACGCAGTATTTT. It specifies CSASGGRADTQYF.

The chain uses TRBV9 and TRBJ2-1; 9 bases match TRBD1. Trimming at V came to 4 bases and at J to 5 bases, leaving 7 bases not matched to a gene. From germline, CDR1 is SGDLS and CDR2 YYNGEE. There are 15 residues in the CDR3. CDR3 DNA: TGTGCCAGCAGCCCCCCCGGGACAGGGCACAATGAGCAGTTCTTC. Its translation: CASSPPGTGHNEQFF.

V is TRBV2 and J is TRBJ1-4; 7 positions agree with TRBD1. The CDR3 covers 14 residues. Losses at the gene ends were 6 bases for V and 6 bases for J; bases not matched to a gene: 7. Germline CDR1 SNHLY, CDR2 FYNNEI. Here the CDR3 DNA reads TGTGCCAGCAGCCTCGACAGGGCAGATGAAAAACTGTTTTTT. Its translation: CASSLDRADEKLFF.

The V and J genes are TRBV5-1 and TRBJ2-7, with TRBD2 identical over 15 bases. There are 17 residues in the CDR3. The ends lost 4 bases at V and 5 bases at J; junction bases unmatched: 10. Germline values: CDR1 SGHRS, CDR2 YFSETQ. The chain's CDR3 is CASSPGLAGGPSNEQYF. The CDR3 DNA reads TGCGCCAGCAGCCCTGGACTAGCGGGAGGGCCGTCCAACGAGCAGTACTTC.

This chain uses TRBV20-1 with TRBJ1-6; unclear D gene. There are 16 residues in the CDR3. Trimming stripped 5 bases from V and 0 bases from J, with 14 bases between. Germline V gives CDR1 DFQATT, CDR2 SNEGSKA (reference sequence). CDR3 amino acids: CSARRGTSSYNSPLHF. DNA of the CDR3: TGCAGTGCTCGAAGAGGAACTAGCTCCTATAATTCACCCCTCCACTTT.

The gene calls are TRBV12-3 or TRBV12-4 and TRBJ2-5; 8 bases are shared with TRBD1. The J segment lost 2 bases and the V segment lost 5 bases, leaving 4 bases of the junction unmatched. The CDR3 contains 14 residues. This chain's CDR3 is CASSQTGGQETQYF. CDR3 in DNA: TGTGCCAGCAGTCAAACAGGGGGTCAAGAGACCCAGTACTTC.

This clonotype has more than one count but fewer than ten. The chain employs TRBV28 and TRBJ2-4; 7 bases are shared with TRBD1. The V and J ends lost 1 base and 1 base, in that order; junction bases with no gene match: 7. The CDR3 loop spans 17 amino acids. Germline CDR1 reads MDHEN; CDR2 reads SYDVKM. CDR3 nucleotides: TGTGCCAGCAGTTTATATGGTACAGGGGCGGCCAAAAACATTCAGTACTTC. Translating it yields CASSLYGTGAAKNIQYF. Full variable domain (remainder filled in from reference TRBV28 and TRBJ2-4): DVKVTQSSRYLVKRTGEKVFLECVQDMDHENMFWYRQDPGLGLRLIYFSYDVKMKEKGDIPEGYSVSREKKERFSLILESASTNQTSMYLCASSLYGTGAAKNIQYFGAGTRLSVL.